The rows below give T cell receptor beta chains drawn from one sample of a study of shared clonotypes between healthy human individuals. Assay used: immunoSEQ multiplex PCR; TCRdb lists only in-frame clones, some missing. The table has some 1,900,000 clones, just under 95% seen once. Sequencing was carried out using naive CD8+ T cells sorted from blood. These receptors were obtained from a man between 18 and 29 years old in good health. The CDR3 runs from the conserved cysteine through the conserved F or W. Fields, in order: V gene, D gene, clone size, CDR3 length, J gene, CDR3 DNA, CDR3 protein. A D gene is named only where the DNA matches it firmly. Clone sizes are given selectively: once, few, many, or a class where the clone is expanded.

>TRBV13|.|.|14|TRBJ2-7
TGTGCCAGCAGCTCAGGCCCCGAGGGCTACGAGCAGTACTTC
CASSSGPEGYEQYF
>TRBV4-3|TRBD2|.|16|TRBJ2-1
TGCGCCAGCAGCCAAGCGGGGGGAGAAGAGAACAATGAGCAGTTCTTC
CASSQAGGEENNEQFF
>TRBV4-1|.|.|14|TRBJ1-5
TGCGCCAGCAGCCCCTCCAGGGGCAGCCAGCCCCAGCATTTT
CASSPSRGSQPQHF
>TRBV14|.|.|14|TRBJ2-7
TGTGCCAGCAGCCAGATAGACAGCACCTACGAGCAGTACTTC
CASSQIDSTYEQYF
>TRBV27|TRBD1|.|15|TRBJ2-7
TGTGCCAGCAGTCCATCCGGGACAGGGGTCTACGAGCAGTACTTC
CASSPSGTGVYEQYF
>TRBV4-1|.|.|13|TRBJ2-7
TGCGCCAGCAGCCAAAGGGACCCCTACGAGCAGTACTTC
CASSQRDPYEQYF
>TRBV5-4|.|.|14|TRBJ2-2
TGTGCCAGCAGCTTCAAAGGGGGCACCGGGGAGCTGTTTTTT
CASSFKGGTGELFF
>TRBV7-9|TRBD1|.|16|TRBJ1-5
TGTGCCAGCAGCCCCGGACAGGACCTGTTCAATCAGCCCCAGCATTTT
CASSPGQDLFNQPQHF
>TRBV27|TRBD1|.|13|TRBJ1-1
TGTGCCAGCAGTTTCGAGGGGGCACAGGAAGCTTTCTTT
CASSFEGAQEAFF
>TRBV6-1|TRBD2|.|18|TRBJ2-7
TGTGCCAGCAGTGAAATCCCTAATACTAGCGGCTTCTCCTACGAGCAGTACTTC
CASSEIPNTSGFSYEQYF
>TRBV28|TRBD2|.|16|TRBJ2-1
TGTGCCAGCAGCACGACTAGCGGGGCGACCTACAATGAGCAGTTCTTC
CASSTTSGATYNEQFF
>TRBV28|.|.|13|TRBJ1-1
TGTGCCAGCAGTTTAGTGATGAACACTGAAGCTTTCTTT
CASSLVMNTEAFF
>TRBV4-3|TRBD2|once|15|TRBJ2-1
TGCGCCAGCAGCCTCCTAACGGGAGGGGGCAATGAGCAGTTCTTC
CASSLLTGGGNEQFF
>TRBV7-9|TRBD1|.|16|TRBJ2-2
TGTGCCAGGGACGGGACAGGGGGCGCGAACACCGGGGAGCTGTTTTTT
CARDGTGGANTGELFF
>TRBV13|.|.|15|TRBJ1-2
TGTGCCAGCAGCTCAGACGGGGTCAACGACTATGGCTACACCTTC
CASSSDGVNDYGYTF
>TRBV19|TRBD1|.|13|TRBJ2-7
TGTGCCAGTAGTATTCACAGGGGCGACGAGCAGTACTTC
CASSIHRGDEQYF
>TRBV9|.|once|15|TRBJ2-2
TGTGCCAGCAGCGTAGGTGGTAATGTCGCCGGGGAGCTGTTTTTT
CASSVGGNVAGELFF
>TRBV9|.|.|14|TRBJ1-6
TGTGCCAGCAGCGATCGGGCTAGTAATTCACCCCTCCACTTT
CASSDRASNSPLHF
>TRBV27|TRBD1|once|14|TRBJ2-1
TGTGCCAGCAGTTTAGGCCAGGGGGCGAATGAGCAGTTCTTC
CASSLGQGANEQFF
>TRBV9|.|.|12|TRBJ2-5
TGTGCCAGCAGCGTTGGAGGGGAGACCCAGTACTTC
CASSVGGETQYF
>TRBV5-1|.|.|15|TRBJ2-1
TGCGCCAGCAGCGGAGGGGTGGAGGGGTCCACGGGGCAGTTCTTC
CASSGGVEGSTGQFF
>TRBV6-5|.|once|13|TRBJ1-6
TGTGCCAGCAGTGACGGACAGTATTCACCCCTCCACTTT
CASSDGQYSPLHF
>TRBV4-1|.|.|14|TRBJ2-1
TGCGCCAGCAGTTTTGAACAGGGCTACAATGAGCAGTTCTTC
CASSFEQGYNEQFF
>TRBV6-6|.|.|11|TRBJ2-7
TGTGCCAGCAGTTACTTAGAGGTGCAGTACTTC
CASSYLEVQYF
>TRBV4-1|.|.|16|TRBJ2-7
TGCGCCAGCAGCCAAGGGGGGGCAGGAGGCTATTACGAGCAGTACTTC
CASSQGGAGGYYEQYF
>TRBV4-3|TRBD1|.|15|TRBJ2-1
TGCGCCAGCAGCCCCATGGGACAGGGTGGCAATGAGCAGTTCTTC
CASSPMGQGGNEQFF
>TRBV9|.|.|14|TRBJ2-1
TGTGCCAGCAGCACCCTAGGTTCCTACAATGAGCAGTTCTTC
CASSTLGSYNEQFF
>TRBV19|.|.|15|TRBJ2-2
TGTGCCAGTAGTCCCTACTTAACAGGGCCCGGGGAGCTGTTTTTT
CASSPYLTGPGELFF